These T cell receptor beta chains were read from a single sample in a study of cytomegalovirus exposure and HLA in healthy donors. Generated by immunoSEQ multiplex PCR, the TCRdb table keeps only in-frame clones and is missing some. Of 100,000 to 150,000 clones in the sample, roughly 77% were seen once. Sequencing was carried out using PBMCs. The receptors derive from a man aged 50-59 years in good health and CMV-seropositive. The CDR3 runs from the conserved cysteine through the conserved F or W. The D gene is left open where the match is weak. Clone sizes are given selectively: once, few, many, or a class where the clone is expanded.

cdr3_aa,cdr3_nt,clone_size,v_call,j_call,d_call
CATHVIPEQYF,TGTGCCACCCATGTCATTCCCGAGCAGTACTTC,.,TRBV15,TRBJ2-7,.
CASSVDSGNTEAFF,TGCGCCAGCAGCGTGGACTCGGGGAACACTGAAGCTTTCTTT,few,TRBV5-1,TRBJ1-1,.
CATSRQGANYGYTF,TGTGCCACCAGCAGACAGGGGGCGAACTATGGCTACACCTTC,.,TRBV15,TRBJ1-2,TRBD1
CASSVGTGVDTQYF,TGTGCCAGCAGCGTAGGGACAGGGGTAGATACGCAGTATTTT,.,TRBV9,TRBJ2-3,TRBD1
CASSFGRGLLADTQYF,TGTGCCAGTAGCTTTGGAAGGGGGCTATTGGCAGATACGCAGTATTTT,.,TRBV7-9,TRBJ2-3,TRBD1
CASSHSGSSGSSYNEQFF,TGTGCCAGCAGCCATTCGGGTTCTAGCGGGAGTTCCTACAATGAGCAGTTCTTC,.,TRBV7-6,TRBJ2-1,TRBD2
CASSLGTSGRATQYF,TGCGCCAGCAGCCTCGGGACTAGCGGGAGGGCGACGCAGTATTTT,.,TRBV5-1,TRBJ2-3,TRBD2
CASSEAGEAHEQYF,TGCGCCAGCAGCGAAGCGGGAGAAGCCCACGAGCAGTACTTC,.,TRBV5-1,TRBJ2-7,TRBD2
CASTAGPAAPDTQYF,TGTGCCAGCACCGCGGGGCCCGCAGCCCCAGATACGCAGTATTTT,.,TRBV9,TRBJ2-3,.
CASSRTGGYNEQFF,TGTGCCAGCAGTCGGACAGGGGGGTACAATGAGCAGTTCTTC,.,TRBV6-5,TRBJ2-1,TRBD1
CASRPTFYRGIEEKLFF,TGTGCCAGCAGACCCACCTTTTACAGGGGGATTGAAGAAAAACTGTTTTTT,.,TRBV28,TRBJ1-4,TRBD1
CTSSRTGQETQYF,TGCACCAGCAGCCGCACAGGGCAAGAGACCCAGTACTTC,.,TRBV1,TRBJ2-5,.
CASSLNRDSKTYTF,TGTGCCAGCAGCCTCAACCGGGACAGCAAAACCTACACCTTC,.,TRBV6-5,TRBJ1-2,TRBD1